This T cell receptor beta chain was recovered during a study of cytomegalovirus exposure and HLA in healthy donors. Study-level background: Unique TCR beta sequences numbering some 110 million came from around 180 million T cells in an earlier analysis.

60 Vbeta and 13 Jbeta primers were used in PCR. Here immunoSEQ multiplex PCR was the method, and the copy in TCRdb shows in-frame clones only, minus some. Of 150,000 to 200,000 clones listed, roughly 84% are singletons. Germline V lookup: CDR1 SGDLS, CDR2 YYNGEE. Trimming cost V 3 bases and J 8 bases, with 6 bases left between them. This CDR3 comprises 11 residues. The sequencing sample was made of PBMCs. The rearrangement uses TRBV9 and TRBJ2-1; TRBD2 might be the D (5 bases). This TCR was recovered from a young man in good health and CMV-seropositive. The CDR3 loop reads CASSAGDEQFF. The CDR3 bases are TGTGCCAGCAGCGCCGGGGATGAGCAGTTCTTC.